The rows below give T cell receptor beta chains drawn from one sample of a study of PD-L1 blockade in urothelial cancer. The repertoire was sequenced with immunoSEQ multiplex PCR; TCRdb's copy has only in-frame clones and lacks some. The sample holds tens of thousands of clones; approximately 72% are singletons and the top ten take approximately 4%. The sequencing used PBMCs, collected around atezolizumab (anti-PD-L1) treatment. The source of these receptors is a man in his 70s with urothelial cancer. The CDR3 runs from the conserved cysteine through the conserved F or W. The D gene is left open where the match is weak. Clone sizes are given selectively: once, few, many, or a class where the clone is expanded.

J gene	clone size	V gene	D gene	CDR3 DNA	CDR3 protein
TRBJ1-2	-	TRBV7-9	TRBD1	TGTGCCAGCAGCTCAGCCGGGACAGGGGGCAGTGGCTACACCTTC	CASSSAGTGGSGYTF
TRBJ1-6	few	TRBV6-1	-	TGTGCCACTTCCACGGGGTATAATTCACCCCTCCACTTT	CATSTGYNSPLHF
TRBJ2-5	-	TRBV27	TRBD2	TGTGCCAGTCAGCCACAGGCGGGAGTTGGGGAGACCCAGTACTTC	CASQPQAGVGETQYF
TRBJ2-1	-	TRBV28	TRBD2	TGTGCCAGCAGTTTCCACCAAGCGGGGGGGCCCTACAATGAGCAGTTCTTC	CASSFHQAGGPYNEQFF
TRBJ2-3	-	TRBV7-7	TRBD1	TGTGCTAGCAGCTCGACAGGGGGATATACAGATACGCAGTATTTT	CASSSTGGYTDTQYF
TRBJ2-2	-	TRBV28	TRBD1	TGTGCCAGCAGCAGGGGGAAGAACACCGGGGAGCTGTTTTTT	CASSRGKNTGELFF
TRBJ2-2	-	TRBV15	TRBD1	TGTGCCACCTCCCCGGTCGGGACAGGGTCAGCCGGGGAGCTGTTTTTT	CATSPVGTGSAGELFF
TRBJ2-3	-	TRBV30	-	TGTGCCTGGACAAGGTCGGGAGCAGGAGTGAGCACAGATACGCAGTATTTT	CAWTRSGAGVSTDTQYF
TRBJ2-2	once	TRBV5-4	-	TGTGCCAGCGGCATTGCGGGCAGGGGTAGAGTGGTAGGGGAGCTGTTTTTT	CASGIAGRGRVVGELFF
TRBJ1-2	-	TRBV7-5	-	TGTGCCAGAAGCTCTCAAACGGGCTATGCGGGCTATGGCTACACCTTC	CARSSQTGYAGYGYTF
TRBJ2-7	-	TRBV19	TRBD2	TGTGCCAGTAGTGTTAGCGGGCTCGTAAGCTCCTACGAGCAGTACTTC	CASSVSGLVSSYEQYF
TRBJ1-1	-	TRBV7-2	TRBD1	TGTGCCAGCAGCGGTACAGGGGGCGCCAGGAACACTGAAGCTTTCTTT	CASSGTGGARNTEAFF
TRBJ2-7	-	TRBV5-1	-	TGCGCCAGCAGCCTACTGCCGTTCGGGTCATCCTACGAGCAGTACTTC	CASSLLPFGSSYEQYF
TRBJ1-2	-	TRBV11-2	-	TGTGCCAGCAGCCCTATTCGGAACTATGGCTACACCTTC	CASSPIRNYGYTF
TRBJ2-3	-	TRBV5-4	-	TGTGCCAGCAGCTTACCGGGGAACACAGATACGCAGTATTTT	CASSLPGNTDTQYF
TRBJ1-4	-	TRBV5-1	-	TGCGCCAGCAGCTTGGTTCTAGACGAAAAACTGTTTTTT	CASSLVLDEKLFF
TRBJ1-4	-	TRBV11-2	-	TGTGCCAGCAGCTCGGGGGGGACTGAAAAACTGTTTTTT	CASSSGGTEKLFF
TRBJ2-3	-	TRBV5-1	TRBD2	TGCGCCAGCAGCTTGGTTGGGACTAGCGGGGGGACAGATACGCAGTATTTT	CASSLVGTSGGTDTQYF
TRBJ2-7	-	TRBV11-2	TRBD1	TGTGCCAGCACCATTTTTCGGGACAGGTCCTACGAGCAGTACTTC	CASTIFRDRSYEQYF
TRBJ1-2	-	TRBV10-3	-	TGTGCCACCTCGACAGAGACTAACTATGGCTACACCTTC	CATSTETNYGYTF
TRBJ1-5	-	TRBV7-3	TRBD1	TGTGCCAGCAGCTCATCCGGGACAGGGAAAAGGTGGGGCAATCAGCCCCAGCATTTT	CASSSSGTGKRWGNQPQHF
TRBJ1-5	-	TRBV19	TRBD1	TGTGCCAGTAGTATTGGTGGACAGGGCAATCAGCCCCAGCATTTT	CASSIGGQGNQPQHF
TRBJ2-1	-	TRBV6-1	TRBD2	TGTGCCTTACGAGCTAGCGGGAAAAACAATGAGCAGTTCTTC	CALRASGKNNEQFF
TRBJ1-1	-	TRBV5-1	TRBD1	TGCGCCAGCAGCTTGTCCAGACAGGGCACTGAAGCTTTCTTT	CASSLSRQGTEAFF
TRBJ2-5	few	TRBV9	-	TGTGCCAGCAGCGCCTCCCAAGAGACCCAGTACTTC	CASSASQETQYF
TRBJ1-2	once	TRBV11-2	-	TGTGCCAGCAGCTTAGACCCCTCGACAGGCTCAAATGGCTACACCTTC	CASSLDPSTGSNGYTF
TRBJ2-1	-	TRBV19	-	TGTGCCAGTAGTATAAAACCGAGCGGTACCTACAATGAGCAGTTCTTC	CASSIKPSGTYNEQFF
TRBJ2-1	-	TRBV7-2	-	TGTGCCAGCAGCTTAGGGCAGGTTAATGAGCAGTTCTTC	CASSLGQVNEQFF
TRBJ2-3	-	TRBV27	TRBD2	TGTGCCAGCAAAAAAAGAGCGGGAGATCGGACAGATACGCAGTATTTT	CASKKRAGDRTDTQYF
TRBJ1-2	-	TRBV11-2	-	TGTGCCAGCAGCTTGGGCTCCTATGGCTACACCTTC	CASSLGSYGYTF
TRBJ1-4	-	TRBV19	-	TGTGCCAGTAGTTCATCGCGGAGTGAAAAACTGTTTTTT	CASSSSRSEKLFF
TRBJ1-2	-	TRBV11-2	-	TGTGCCAGCACTTGGAAGGAGTTCGGAGGCTACACCTTC	CASTWKEFGGYTF
TRBJ1-5	few	TRBV19	-	TGTGCCAGTATTCCCGGGGATAAGCGGGATCAGCCCCAGCATTTT	CASIPGDKRDQPQHF
TRBJ1-1	-	TRBV14	TRBD1	TGTGCCAGCAGCCAAGATCGAAGGACAGGGGGCAACACTGAAGCTTTCTTT	CASSQDRRTGGNTEAFF
TRBJ2-3	-	TRBV27	-	TGTGCCAGCAGTGCCCCTGACAGAACTACAGATACGCAGTATTTT	CASSAPDRTTDTQYF
TRBJ1-1	-	TRBV5-1	-	TGCGCCAGCAGCTTGGACAGGAACACTGAAGCTTTCTTT	CASSLDRNTEAFF
TRBJ2-1	-	TRBV9	TRBD2	TGTGCCAGCAGCCCCCCGGGCGGGGGTGAAAAGCAGTTCTTC	CASSPPGGGEKQFF
TRBJ2-3	-	TRBV6-1	-	TGTGCCAGCATTTTAATCTCCGGGATCCCTACGCAGTATTTT	CASILISGIPTQYF
TRBJ1-5	-	TRBV18	-	TGTGCCAGCTCACCACCGGGGGGGCGGAATCAGCCCCAGCATTTT	CASSPPGGRNQPQHF
TRBJ1-5	once	TRBV7-2	-	TGTGCCAGCAGCTTAGATAGGGGGAGACAGCCCCAGCATTTT	CASSLDRGRQPQHF
TRBJ2-5	-	TRBV6-5	TRBD2	TGTGCCAGCAGTCGAAGCGGGGGCCCCCGGGAGACCCAGTACTTC	CASSRSGGPRETQYF
TRBJ1-5	once	TRBV28	TRBD1	TGTGCCAGCAGTCACGGGACAGCTTATAGCAATCAGCCCCAGCATTTT	CASSHGTAYSNQPQHF
TRBJ2-3	-	TRBV7-3	-	TGTGCCAGCAGCCGGGGGGCCGAGGGTTCAGATACGCAGTATTTT	CASSRGAEGSDTQYF
TRBJ2-7	-	TRBV4-2	-	TGTGCCAGCAGCCAGGCCTCGAGGCCCTCAATCTACGAGCAGTACTTC	CASSQASRPSIYEQYF
TRBJ2-7	few	TRBV29-1	-	TGCAGCGCTCTACAGGGTGGGGAGCAGTACTTC	CSALQGGEQYF
TRBJ1-5	once	TRBV15	-	TGTGCCACCAGCAGGACCGGCGGGCAGCCCCAGCATTTT	CATSRTGGQPQHF
TRBJ2-2	-	TRBV10-2	TRBD2	TGCGCCAGTTCGGTCCTAGCGGGGTGGACCGGGGAGCTGTTTTTT	CASSVLAGWTGELFF
TRBJ2-7	-	TRBV7-9	TRBD2	TGTGCCAGCAGCTTGCGGGGGGGGACCTACGAGCAGTACTTC	CASSLRGGTYEQYF
TRBJ2-1	once	TRBV10-3	-	TGTGCCATCAGTCCTGGACAGAACTACAATGAGCAGTTCTTC	CAISPGQNYNEQFF
TRBJ1-1	once	TRBV7-2	TRBD1	TGTGCCAGCAGCCACGTCACAGGGGATGAAGCTTTCTTT	CASSHVTGDEAFF
TRBJ2-5	-	TRBV7-2	TRBD2	TGTGCCAGCAGCTTGGCCGGGACTAGCGGGGGAGAGACCCAGTACTTC	CASSLAGTSGGETQYF
TRBJ2-6	-	TRBV7-9	TRBD1	TGTGCCAGCGGGCGGACAGGGGCGAAATCTGGGGCCAACGTCCTGACTTTC	CASGRTGAKSGANVLTF